Below, 14 T cell receptor beta chains from the same sample are listed, as sequenced in a study of cytomegalovirus exposure and HLA in healthy donors. PCR was performed using 60 Vbeta and 13 Jbeta primers. Here immunoSEQ multiplex PCR was the method, and the copy in TCRdb shows in-frame clones only, minus some. The sample includes 150,000 to 200,000 clones, about four fifths of them seen just once. Material: PBMCs. Source of these receptors: a man aged 40-49 years in good health and CMV-seronegative.

The chain carries TRBV2 and TRBJ1-2; 9 positions agree with TRBD1. Per the germline V gene, CDR1 is SNHLY and CDR2 is FYNNEI. Trimming cost V 0 bases and J 5 bases; bases outside gene matches: 4. The CDR3 has 15 amino acids. This chain's CDR3 is CASSEAGQGKYGYTF. DNA of the CDR3: TGTGCCAGCAGTGAAGCGGGACAGGGCAAATATGGCTACACCTTC.

This rearrangement joins TRBV5-4 to TRBJ2-1; 10 nucleotides line up with TRBD2. Per the germline V gene, CDR1 is SGHNT and CDR2 is YYREEE (reference sequence). After removal of 4 bases from V and 1 base from J, the junction contained 5 bases not matched to a gene. The CDR3 runs 16 residues. The CDR3 bases are TGTGCCAGCAGCCAAGCTAGCGGGAGATCCTACAATGAGCAGTTCTTC. This translates into CASSQASGRSYNEQFF.

This chain connects TRBV30 to TRBJ1-2; 7 nucleotides line up with TRBD1. The ends lost 5 bases at V and 5 bases at J; junction bases unmatched: 11. Germline CDR1 reads GTSNPN; CDR2 reads SVGIG (reference sequence). This CDR3 comprises 14 residues. CDR3 protein: CAWPRTGTAYGYTF. CDR3 nucleotides: TGTGCCTGGCCTCGGACCGGGACAGCTTATGGCTACACCTTC.

The rearrangement joins TRBV7-2 to TRBJ1-1, with 9 nucleotides matching TRBD1. Germline V gives CDR1 SGHTA, CDR2 FQGNSA. There are 15 residues in the CDR3. Germline trimming cut 4 bases from V and 5 bases from J; bases unmatched to any gene: 8. The CDR3 DNA reads as TGTGCCAGCAGCTCACAGGGGGCGGTAGGAACTGAAGCTTTCTTT. This translates into CASSSQGAVGTEAFF.

The rearrangement uses TRBV28 and TRBJ1-4; D is perhaps TRBD1 (5 bases). Germline V gene lookup returns CDR1 MDHEN and CDR2 SYDVKM. The CDR3 totals 14 residues. Between the trimmed V and J ends, which lost 7 bases and 5 bases, there was a span of 14 bases. Here the CDR3 reads CASTPQVVNEKLFF. Written as DNA, the CDR3 is TGTGCCAGCACTCCACAGGTTGTGAATGAAAAACTGTTTTTT.

The V and J genes are TRBV7-8 and TRBJ2-6, with a weak D call TRBD2 (6 bases). Germline loops: CDR1 SGHVS, CDR2 FQNEAQ. The CDR3 contains 14 residues. V was trimmed by 2 bases and J by 6 bases, leaving 8 bases between them. CDR3 coding DNA: TGTGCCAGCAGCTTAAGCGGGTCGGCCAACGTCCTGACTTTC. Protein sequence: CASSLSGSANVLTF. Complete variable domain (other parts from reference TRBV7-8 and TRBJ2-6): GAGVSQSPRYKVAKRGQDVALRCDPISGHVSLFWYQQALGQGPEFLTYFQNEAQLDKSGLPSDRFFAERPEGSVSTLKIQRTQQEDSAVYLCASSLSGSANVLTFGAGSRLTVL.

V usage is TRBV4-1 and J usage is TRBJ2-1; 8 bases are a match to TRBD2. With V trimmed by 1 base and J by 8 bases, 7 bases remained unmatched. CDR1 and CDR2 from the germline V gene are MGHRA and YSYEKL. The CDR3 has 15 amino acids. CDR3: CASSQVSGSIDEQFF. CDR3 nucleotide sequence: TGCGCCAGCAGCCAAGTAAGCGGGAGTATCGATGAGCAGTTCTTC.

This clone was recorded only once. The chain employs TRBV18 and TRBJ1-5; D is unresolved. V dropped 2 bases and J dropped 5 bases, with 10 bases sitting between them. The germline gives CDR1 KGHSH, CDR2 LQKENI. The CDR3 sequence is 14 residues long. CDR3 DNA: TGTGCCAGCTCACCATCCGACGGAGATCAGCCCCAGCATTTT. Residues: CASSPSDGDQPQHF.

The chain joins TRBV28 to TRBJ1-5; 7 positions agree with TRBD1. V shed 7 bases, J shed 5 bases, and the junction held 11 bases outside the gene matches. Germline V gives CDR1 MDHEN, CDR2 SYDVKM. The CDR3 has 15 residues. This chain's CDR3 is CASKVSRQGHQPQHF. CDR3 nucleotides: TGTGCCAGCAAGGTGTCGCGACAGGGTCATCAGCCCCAGCATTTT.

The rearrangement joins TRBV2 to TRBJ1-2; maybe TRBD1 (6 bases). The V gene lost 1 base and the J gene lost 0 bases, with 21 bases spanning the gap. Germline lookup yields CDR1 SNHLY and CDR2 FYNNEI. CDR3 length: 19 amino acids. The CDR3 is CASSEGLRTAVLANYGYTF. The DNA of the CDR3 is TGTGCCAGCAGTGAAGGGCTGCGGACAGCGGTGTTAGCTAACTATGGCTACACCTTC.

This clone was seen a handful of times. V and J are TRBV4-3 and TRBJ2-3; 10 positions agree with TRBD2. The CDR3 consists of 17 residues. Trimming cost V 0 bases and J 5 bases; bases outside gene matches: 8. The germline gives CDR1 LGHNA, CDR2 YSLEER. CDR3 in amino acids: CASSQDSIAGGRDTQYF. The CDR3 DNA follows: TGCGCCAGCAGCCAAGATTCAATAGCGGGGGGTAGAGATACGCAGTATTTT.

This chain uses TRBV9 with TRBJ1-2; a weak D match, TRBD1 (5 bases). CDR1 and CDR2 from the germline V gene are SGDLS and YYNGEE. The length of the CDR3 is 13 residues. The germline V and J ends were trimmed by 2 bases and 8 bases, with 13 bases remaining between them. In nucleotides, the CDR3 is TGTGCCAGCAGCGTCCAGGGTTTAGGGGGCTACACCTTC. This sequence encodes CASSVQGLGGYTF.

The genes are TRBV10-3 and TRBJ1-3, with 9 positions matching TRBD1. The CDR3 length is 16 residues. From germline, CDR1 is ENHRY and CDR2 SYGVKD. Trimming at V came to 3 bases and at J to 4 bases, leaving 7 bases not matched to a gene. The CDR3 coding sequence is TGTGCCATCAGTGATCCTGGACAGGGGAACGGAAACACCATATATTTT. Its translation: CAISDPGQGNGNTIYF.

V usage is TRBV28 and J usage is TRBJ2-7; tentatively, D is TRBD1 (5 bases). This CDR3 has 12 residues. Germline loops: CDR1 MDHEN, CDR2 SYDVKM. Deletions cut 6 bases from V and 6 bases from J, with 12 bases between. The CDR3 DNA is TGTGCCAGCAGGCAGGGTTCGGGCGAGCAGTACTTC. Its protein is CASRQGSGEQYF.